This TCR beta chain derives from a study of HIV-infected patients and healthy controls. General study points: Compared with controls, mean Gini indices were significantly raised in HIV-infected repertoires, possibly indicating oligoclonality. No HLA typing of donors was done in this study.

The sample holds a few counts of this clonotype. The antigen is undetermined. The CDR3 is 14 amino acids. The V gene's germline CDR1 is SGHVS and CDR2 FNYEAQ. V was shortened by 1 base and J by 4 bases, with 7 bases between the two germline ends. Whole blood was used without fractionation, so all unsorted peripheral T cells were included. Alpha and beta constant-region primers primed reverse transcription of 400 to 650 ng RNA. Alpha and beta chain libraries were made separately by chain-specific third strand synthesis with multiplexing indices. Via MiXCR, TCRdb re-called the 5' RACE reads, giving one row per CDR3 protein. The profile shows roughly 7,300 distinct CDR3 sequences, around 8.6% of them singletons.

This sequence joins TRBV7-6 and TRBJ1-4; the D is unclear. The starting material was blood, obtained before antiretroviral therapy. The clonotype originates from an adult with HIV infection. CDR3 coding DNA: TGTGCCAGCAGCTTAGAAGCAGATAATGAAAAACTGTTTTTT. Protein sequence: CASSLEADNEKLFF. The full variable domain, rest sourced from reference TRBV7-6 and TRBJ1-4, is GAGVSQSPRYKVTKRGQDVALRCDPISGHVSLYWYRQALGQGPEFLTYFNYEAQQDKSGLPNDRFSAERPEGSISTLTIQRTEQRDSAMYRCASSLEADNEKLFFGSGTQLSVL.